Presented here are 22 T cell receptor beta chains from one specimen sequenced in a study of cytomegalovirus exposure and HLA in healthy donors. PCR used 60 Vbeta primers and 13 Jbeta primers. TCRdb keeps only in-frame clones here, not all; method: immunoSEQ multiplex PCR. The sample holds about 41,000 clones, roughly 80% seen once. Sequenced input: PBMCs. The source of these receptors is a man between 45 and 60 years old in good health and CMV-seronegative.

V gene TRBV4-1 combines with J gene TRBJ2-3, with TRBD2 matching over 8 bases. The CDR3 length is 15 residues. With 1 base clipped from V and 3 bases from J, the junction kept 3 bases outside the gene matches. Germline loops: CDR1 MGHRA, CDR2 YSYEKL. CDR3 coding DNA: TGCGCCAGCAGCCAAGTCGGGGGGGGTACAGATACGCAGTATTTT. Encoded protein: CASSQVGGGTDTQYF.

The chain recombines TRBV11-2 with TRBJ2-1, with 7 bases aligning to TRBD2. CDR1 SGHAT and CDR2 FQNNGV come from the germline V gene. This CDR3 spans 17 amino acids. V lost 3 bases to trimming and J lost 0 bases; unmatched junction nucleotides: 8. CDR3 amino acids: CASSFPLGGNSYNEQFF. CDR3 nucleotides: TGTGCCAGCAGCTTCCCTCTCGGGGGGAACTCCTACAATGAGCAGTTCTTC.

This clone appeared a single time. J is TRBJ1-2 and V is TRBV13; TRBD1 matches at 9 bases. V shed 5 bases and J 6 bases; nucleotides not matched to a gene: 7. Germline lookup yields CDR1 PRHDT and CDR2 FYEKMQ (reference sequence). The CDR3 totals 14 residues. CDR3 loop: CASSPDRGAHGYTF. Written as DNA, the CDR3 is TGTGCCAGCAGCCCTGACAGGGGGGCGCATGGCTACACCTTC.

The CDR3 DNA sequence: TGTGCCAGCAGCTACGGGACTAGCGGGAGTGATGAGCAGTTCTTC. Encoded protein: CASSYGTSGSDEQFF. The chain couples TRBV2 to TRBJ2-1; 14 bases fit TRBD2. With 6 bases clipped from V and 8 bases from J, the junction kept 6 bases outside the gene matches. The CDR3 runs to 15 residues. Per germline, CDR1 SNHLY and CDR2 FYNNEI.

The V call is TRBV16, the J call TRBJ2-3; 8 bases align to TRBD1. J lost 1 base, V lost 3 bases, and 0 bases had no gene match. The CDR3 is made up of 14 amino acids. CDR1 is KGHSY, CDR2 FQNENV, per germline. CDR3: CASSHRGRTDTQYF. The CDR3 coding sequence is TGTGCCAGCAGCCACAGGGGGCGCACAGATACGCAGTATTTT.

The chain links TRBV7-2 to TRBJ2-1, with a weak D call TRBD2 (5 bases). Trimming stripped 6 bases from V and 6 bases from J, with 12 bases between. CDR3 size: 13 residues. In germline, CDR1 is SGHTA, CDR2 FQGNSA. CDR3 in DNA: TGTGCCAGCAGAGAAGCGGCAGGCAATGAGCAGTTCTTC. Translating it yields CASREAAGNEQFF. Based on the CDR3 plus reference TRBV7-2 and TRBJ2-1, the full variable domain is GAGVSQSPSNKVTEKGKDVELRCDPISGHTALYWYRQSLGQGLEFLIYFQGNSAPDKSGLPSDRFSAERTGGSVSTLTIQRTQQEDSAVYLCASREAAGNEQFFGPGTRLTVL.

The rearrangement joins TRBV18 to TRBJ2-1; D perhaps matches TRBD1 (6 bases). The V end lost 4 bases, the J end lost 6 bases, and 22 bases lay between the germline ends. Germline values: CDR1 KGHSH, CDR2 LQKENI. The CDR3 is 17 amino acids. CDR3 in DNA: TGTGCCAGCTCACGAAGTGGACAGCCCCTCTGGGGCAATGAGCAGTTCTTC. Amino acids: CASSRSGQPLWGNEQFF.

This clone has just one count. The J gene is TRBJ2-5, the V gene TRBV6-6, with TRBD2 matching 7 bases. Trimming at V came to 6 bases and at J to 2 bases, leaving 9 bases not matched to a gene. The CDR3 loop spans 15 amino acids. The germline V gene has CDR1 MNHNY and CDR2 SVGAGI (reference sequence). CDR3 in amino acids: CASSPEFGGQETQYF. The CDR3 DNA follows: TGTGCCAGCAGCCCAGAATTCGGGGGGCAAGAGACCCAGTACTTC.

V gene TRBV6-6 combines with J gene TRBJ1-1, with 8 bases aligning to TRBD1. CDR3 size: 15 residues. V dropped 4 bases and J dropped 1; count of bases not matched to a gene: 5. CDR1 and CDR2 (germline): MNHNY, SVGAGI (reference sequence). The CDR3 bases are TGTGCCAGCAGTTCCCACGGGACAGGGAACACTGAAGCTTTCTTT. This encodes CASSSHGTGNTEAFF.

CDR3 region: CASSFAGYMNTEAFF. In DNA form, the CDR3 reads TGTGCCAGCAGTTTTGCAGGGTACATGAACACTGAAGCTTTCTTT. The genes are TRBV6-5 and TRBJ1-1; D may be TRBD1 (5 bases). Deletions cut 4 bases from V and 0 bases from J, with 12 bases between. The V gene's germline CDR1 is MNHEY and CDR2 SVGAGI. This CDR3 is built from 15 residues.

The chain recombines TRBV27 with TRBJ2-1, with 8 nucleotides matching TRBD2. The CDR3 runs to 14 residues. Germline CDR1 reads MNHEY; CDR2 reads SMNVEV (reference sequence). The V gene end was trimmed by 6 bases and the J gene end by 7 bases; junction bases not matched to a gene: 8. CDR3 DNA: TGTGCCAGCAGCGCGGGGGGAGTTAAGAATGAGCAGTTCTTC. It is translated as CASSAGGVKNEQFF.

Only one count was recorded for this clone. The chain has TRBV27 and TRBJ2-1; a weak D match, TRBD2 (6 bases). With 3 bases removed from V and 6 bases from J, the gap between germline ends came to 15 bases. Germline loops: CDR1 MNHEY, CDR2 SMNVEV (reference sequence). The CDR3 is made up of 15 amino acids. The CDR3 DNA reads as TGTGCCAGCAGTTTCCCCGGGACTCTTGCCAATGAGCAGTTCTTC. Protein product: CASSFPGTLANEQFF.

V gene TRBV28 combines with J gene TRBJ2-7; D possibly corresponds to TRBD2 (6 bases). CDR1 and CDR2 (germline): MDHEN, SYDVKM. V was clipped by 1 base and J by 4 bases, with 11 bases between them. The CDR3 is made up of 14 amino acids. The CDR3: CASSLLTGRYEQYF. CDR3 bases: TGTGCCAGCAGTTTATTAACGGGGAGGTACGAGCAGTACTTC.

This sequence joins TRBV4-3 and TRBJ2-7; 12 bases line up with TRBD2. The germline gives CDR1 LGHNA, CDR2 YSLEER. With V trimmed by 1 base and J by 2 bases, 0 bases remained unmatched. This CDR3 is built from 15 residues. The CDR3 is CASSQGLAGAYEQYF. The CDR3 bases are TGCGCCAGCAGCCAAGGACTAGCGGGGGCCTACGAGCAGTACTTC.

V is TRBV5-1 and J is TRBJ2-1; TRBD2 is a possible D gene (6 bases). Trimming stripped 5 bases from V and 0 bases from J, with 9 bases between. There are 14 residues in the CDR3. Germline V gene sequence: CDR1 SGHRS, CDR2 YFSETQ. The CDR3: CASSYGSSYNEQFF. CDR3 bases: TGCGCCAGCAGTTACGGGAGCTCCTACAATGAGCAGTTCTTC. The full variable domain, completed using reference TRBV5-1 and TRBJ2-1, is KAGVTQTPRYLIKTRGQQVTLSCSPISGHRSVSWYQQTPGQGLQFLFEYFSETQRNKGNFPGRFSGRQFSNSRSEMNVSTLELGDSALYLCASSYGSSYNEQFFGPGTRLTVL.

The V and J genes are TRBV29-1 and TRBJ1-1, with TRBD1 as a possible D gene (6 bases). Deletions cut 8 bases from V and 7 bases from J, with 20 bases between. Per the germline V gene, CDR1 is SQVTM and CDR2 is ANQGSEA. This CDR3 has 13 residues. The CDR3 DNA is TGCAGCTCAAGAACCCAGGGGTTTGGTGAAGCTTTCTTT. This codes for CSSRTQGFGEAFF.

This clone was found once. This chain links TRBV7-8 with TRBJ2-5; 9 nucleotides align to TRBD1. The DNA end is a closer match to TRBJ2-7, so the J assignment may be wrong. There are 14 residues in the CDR3. Per germline, CDR1 SGHVS and CDR2 FQNEAQ. As DNA, the CDR3 is TGTGCCAGCAGCGCGGGACAGGGCGCTTACGAGCAGTACTTC. Amino acids: CASSAGQGAYEQYF.

The chain is built from TRBV19 and TRBJ1-2; 7 positions agree with TRBD1. With V trimmed by 6 bases and J by 4 bases, 8 bases remained unmatched. The CDR3 loop spans 14 amino acids. Germline assignment: CDR1 LNHDA and CDR2 SQIVND (reference sequence). The chain's CDR3 is CASRAQGGIYGYTF. DNA of the CDR3: TGTGCCAGTAGGGCTCAAGGGGGCATCTATGGCTACACCTTC.

This clone was seen a handful of times. The chain has TRBV15 and TRBJ1-4, with D uncertain. Germline CDR1 is LNHNV and CDR2 is YYDKDF (reference sequence). Trimming removed 0 bases at V and 3 bases at J, with 11 bases between. The CDR3 loop spans 16 amino acids. The CDR3 loop reads CATSRDRRRSNEKLFF. The CDR3 DNA follows: TGTGCCACCAGCAGAGATCGCCGCAGATCTAATGAAAAACTGTTTTTT. The full variable domain, in which reference TRBV15 and TRBJ1-4 provide the parts outside the CDR3, is DAMVIQNPRYQVTQFGKPVTLSCSQTLNHNVMYWYQQKSSQAPKLLFHYYDKDFNNEADTPDNFQSRRPNTSFCFLDIRSPGLGDTAMYLCATSRDRRRSNEKLFFGSGTQLSVL.

The chain links TRBV19 to TRBJ2-1; TRBD1 matches at 7 bases. The J segment lost 2 bases and the V segment lost 6 bases, leaving 7 bases of the junction unmatched. This CDR3 region has 15 residues. Germline V CDR1 and CDR2: LNHDA, SQIVND (reference sequence). The CDR3: CASRSQGFTYNEQFF. The CDR3 region has the DNA TGTGCCAGTAGATCACAGGGGTTTACCTACAATGAGCAGTTCTTC.

This clone was seen only once. The germline gene is not matched at one end of the junction; a read error may be the cause. The J gene is TRBJ2-2, the V gene TRBV7-9; unclear D gene. CDR1 and CDR2 from the germline V gene are SEHNR and FQNEAQ (reference sequence). The CDR3 has 14 residues. In DNA, the CDR3 is TGTTCCAGCAGCTTAGGGCAGAACACCGGGGAGCTGTTTTTT. Translating it yields CSSSLGQNTGELFF.

In its sample, this clone was seen a few times. The chain employs TRBV13 and TRBJ2-5; perhaps TRBD1 as D (5 bases). The V gene lost 0 bases and the J gene lost 5 bases, with 13 bases spanning the gap. CDR3 size: 15 residues. Germline V gene lookup returns CDR1 PRHDT and CDR2 FYEKMQ (reference sequence). CDR3 bases: TGTGCCAGCAGCTTAGGCCTTAGGGGCCAGGAGACCCAGTACTTC. The encoded protein is CASSLGLRGQETQYF.